The next 25 T cell receptor beta chains were all read from a single sample in a study of blood T cell repertoires in COVID-19. The protocol was immunoSEQ multiplex PCR, while the TCRdb copy is restricted to in-frame clones and leaves out a portion. The sample carries some 80,000 clones, roughly 90% recorded once. Material for sequencing was peripheral blood. Receptor source: a human donor in a cohort sampled during active COVID-19.

The chain links TRBV6-6 to TRBJ1-5, with D perhaps matching TRBD1 (5 bases). The CDR3 has 16 residues. Deletions cut 6 bases from V and 2 bases from J, with 17 bases between. CDR1 MNHNY and CDR2 SVGAGI come from the germline V gene (reference sequence). The CDR3 coding sequence is TGTGCCAGCAGGACAATAGCAGGGTATGGCAATCAGCCCCAGCATTTT. Protein product: CASRTIAGYGNQPQHF.

This sequence joins TRBV27 and TRBJ2-7; D unresolved. Trimming cost V 0 bases and J 2 bases, with 5 bases left between them. Germline-derived CDR1 and CDR2 are MNHEY and SMNVEV (reference sequence). The CDR3 contains 13 residues. The CDR3 protein is CASSLSPTYEQYF. The CDR3 DNA is TGTGCCAGCAGTTTATCACCTACCTACGAGCAGTACTTC.

The rearrangement links TRBV9 to TRBJ1-1; D gene ambiguous. Germline assignment: CDR1 SGDLS and CDR2 YYNGEE. Trimming removed 0 bases from V and 5 bases from J, with 11 bases in between. This CDR3 region has 14 residues. The CDR3 region has the DNA TGTGCCAGCAGCGTAGACAGCAGGTCAACTGAAGCTTTCTTT. Translating gives CASSVDSRSTEAFF.

V gene TRBV7-9 combines with J gene TRBJ2-7, with 8 bases fitting TRBD2. The V gene end was trimmed by 5 bases and the J gene end by 6 bases; junction bases not matched to a gene: 15. The CDR3 totals 16 residues. From germline, CDR1 is SEHNR and CDR2 FQNEAQ (reference sequence). This chain's CDR3 is CASSQSGSGRKFEQYF. CDR3 DNA sequence: TGTGCCAGCAGCCAGTCAGGGAGCGGGAGAAAATTCGAGCAGTACTTC.

This chain connects TRBV6-6 to TRBJ2-1; weak D call: TRBD2 (5 bases). This CDR3 spans 13 amino acids. CDR1 is MNHNY and CDR2 is SVGAGI in the germline V gene (reference sequence). Trimming removed 5 bases from V and 7 bases from J, with 12 bases in between. The CDR3 spells CASSQRTFNEQFF. The DNA of the CDR3 is TGTGCCAGCAGTCAGAGGACTTTTAATGAGCAGTTCTTC.

V gene TRBV29-1 combines with J gene TRBJ2-2; the match to TRBD1 covers 8 bases. CDR1 and CDR2 (germline): SQVTM, ANQGSEA. The length of the CDR3 is 15 residues. The ends lost 7 bases at V and 1 base at J; junction bases unmatched: 8. CDR3 nucleotide sequence: TGCAGCGCAAAAACCGGGACAGGGAACACCGGGGAGCTGTTTTTT. It is translated as CSAKTGTGNTGELFF.

V gene TRBV25-1 combines with J gene TRBJ2-5; TRBD1 might be the D (6 bases). The germline gives CDR1 MGHDK, CDR2 SYGVNS. Trimming took 6 bases from V and 5 from J, leaving 10 bases between them. The CDR3 covers 12 residues. The CDR3 loop is CASRGAVETQYF. The CDR3 region has the DNA TGTGCCAGCAGGGGGGCGGTGGAGACCCAGTACTTC.

This chain uses TRBV2 with TRBJ2-3, with TRBD1 as a possible D gene (7 bases). CDR1 and CDR2 (germline): SNHLY, FYNNEI. Trimming pared 7 bases from V and 6 bases from J, leaving 17 bases between. The CDR3 covers 14 residues. CDR3 amino acids: CASKDAQGTDTQYF. The CDR3 nucleotides are TGTGCCAGCAAGGACGCACAGGGGACTGATACGCAGTATTTT.

The J gene is TRBJ2-7, the V gene TRBV7-2; TRBD2 agrees at 11 bases. The CDR3 extends over 17 amino acids. CDR1 and CDR2 from the germline V gene are SGHTA and FQGNSA. Trimming cost V 4 bases and J 3 bases; bases outside gene matches: 11. The CDR3 coding sequence is TGTGCCAGCAGCTCACCGGGACTAGCGGCGGTAAACTACGAGCAGTACTTC. Translation gives CASSSPGLAAVNYEQYF.

This chain connects TRBV18 to TRBJ2-1, with 10 bases identical to TRBD2. The CDR3 has 16 amino acids. The V and J ends lost 2 bases and 2 bases, in that order; junction bases with no gene match: 3. Germline V gene data show CDR1 as KGHSH and CDR2 as LQKENI. The CDR3 reads CASSPLSGGAYNEQFF. The CDR3 coding sequence is TGTGCCAGCTCACCATTGAGCGGGGGGGCCTACAATGAGCAGTTCTTC.

The chain has TRBV7-3 and TRBJ1-2, with D tentatively TRBD1 (6 bases). The germline V gene encodes CDR1 SGHTA and CDR2 FQGTGA. This CDR3 region has 14 residues. Trimming removed 5 bases at V and 2 bases at J, with 12 bases between. The CDR3 region has the DNA TGTGCCAGCAGCCAAGGCAGGGGAAACTATGGCTACACCTTC. Its protein product is CASSQGRGNYGYTF.

The chain uses TRBV6-5 and TRBJ1-2, with 8 bases that match TRBD1. Germline CDR1 reads MNHEY; CDR2 reads SVGAGI. This CDR3 spans 14 amino acids. J was trimmed by 3 bases and V by 6 bases; bases with no gene match: 6. CDR3 DNA sequence: TGTGCCAGCAGCAGGGGGCCTATGGACTATGGCTACACCTTC. Translating it yields CASSRGPMDYGYTF.

The chain carries TRBV6-5 and TRBJ2-1, with D unclear. This CDR3 spans 15 amino acids. Germline V gene data show CDR1 as MNHEY and CDR2 as SVGAGI. V lost 2 bases to trimming and J lost 5 bases, with 13 bases between them. The CDR3 sequence: CASSYVQAGHNEQFF. CDR3 DNA: TGTGCCAGCAGTTACGTCCAGGCTGGGCACAATGAGCAGTTCTTC.

The rearrangement links TRBV19 to TRBJ2-7; 7 bases map to TRBD1. This CDR3 region has 14 residues. Trimming removed 4 bases from V and 3 bases from J; junction bases left unmatched: 6. The germline V gene has CDR1 LNHDA and CDR2 SQIVND (reference sequence). The DNA of the CDR3 is TGTGCCAGTAGTACCCCGGGACAGTTCTACGAGCAGTACTTC. Protein: CASSTPGQFYEQYF.

The chain carries TRBV5-6 and TRBJ2-2; tentatively, D is TRBD2 (6 bases). Trimming stripped 4 bases from V and 0 bases from J, with 10 bases between. Germline V gives CDR1 SGHDT, CDR2 YYEEEE. The length of the CDR3 is 15 residues. CDR3 sequence (DNA): TGTGCCAGCAGCCCCGGGACTGCGAACACCGGGGAGCTGTTTTTT. Protein product: CASSPGTANTGELFF.

The CDR3 spells CASSASGVETQYF. CDR3 bases: TGTGCCAGTAGTGCCTCAGGGGTAGAGACCCAGTACTTC. The chain has TRBV19 and TRBJ2-5, with D possibly matching TRBD1 (6 bases). The ends were cut back, 5 bases at V and 4 bases at J, with 11 bases in the middle. CDR1 is LNHDA and CDR2 is SQIVND in the germline V gene (reference sequence). This CDR3 is built from 13 residues.

The J gene is TRBJ2-7, the V gene TRBV18, with TRBD1 matching over 7 bases. This CDR3 is 15 amino acids long. Germline CDR1 KGHSH, CDR2 LQKENI. V was pared by 3 bases and J by 1 base, with 6 bases of the junction left unmatched. CDR3 nucleotides: TGTGCCAGCTCACCTCGGGACAGAGATTCCTACGAGCAGTACTTC. Translating it yields CASSPRDRDSYEQYF.

The chain uses TRBV9 and TRBJ1-1; TRBD1 agrees at 9 bases. Germline lookup yields CDR1 SGDLS and CDR2 YYNGEE. This CDR3 region has 14 residues. The V gene end was trimmed by 3 bases and the J gene end by 10 bases; junction bases not matched to a gene: 10. DNA for the CDR3: TGTGCCAGCAGCGACGCTACAGGGGGCTCGATAGCTTTCTTT. It specifies CASSDATGGSIAFF. The full variable domain, in which reference TRBV9 and TRBJ1-1 provide the parts outside the CDR3, is DSGVTQTPKHLITATGQRVTLRCSPRSGDLSVYWYQQSLDQGLQFLIQYYNGEERAKGNILERFSAQQFPDLHSELNLSSLELGDSALYFCASSDATGGSIAFFGQGTRLTVV.

The chain is built from TRBV12-3 or TRBV12-4 and TRBJ1-2; 7 nucleotides align to TRBD1. Trimming took 6 bases from V and 8 from J; bases not matched to a gene: 9. The CDR3 sequence is 13 residues long. The CDR3 reads CASSRRGGEGYTF. The CDR3 DNA follows: TGTGCCAGCAGCCGCAGAGGGGGCGAAGGCTACACCTTC.

J is TRBJ2-2 and V is TRBV28; 8 bases line up with TRBD1. The CDR3 contains 18 residues. The germline gives CDR1 MDHEN, CDR2 SYDVKM. V shed 6 bases and J 1 base; nucleotides not matched to a gene: 13. The CDR3 protein is CASRAGGRWGKNTGELFF. The CDR3 DNA reads TGTGCCAGCAGAGCAGGGGGCCGGTGGGGAAAGAACACCGGGGAGCTGTTTTTT. The whole variable domain, filled in from reference TRBV28 and TRBJ2-2, reads DVKVTQSSRYLVKRTGEKVFLECVQDMDHENMFWYRQDPGLGLRLIYFSYDVKMKEKGDIPEGYSVSREKKERFSLILESASTNQTSMYLCASRAGGRWGKNTGELFFGEGSRLTVL.

The chain carries TRBV9 and TRBJ1-5; the D gene is possibly TRBD1 (5 bases). There are 15 residues in the CDR3. The V gene lost 4 bases and the J gene lost 0 bases, with 11 bases spanning the gap. Germline CDR1 reads SGDLS; CDR2 reads YYNGEE. DNA of the CDR3: TGTGCCAGCAGCCCGGGGGACGATAGCAATCAGCCCCAGCATTTT. Protein: CASSPGDDSNQPQHF.

The rearrangement uses TRBV9 and TRBJ1-1; D remains ambiguous. CDR1 and CDR2 from the germline V gene are SGDLS and YYNGEE. The CDR3 has 14 amino acids. V was clipped by 2 bases and J by 0 bases, with 8 bases between them. The CDR3 protein is CASSVGLMNTEAFF. For the CDR3, the DNA is TGTGCCAGCAGCGTTGGACTAATGAACACTGAAGCTTTCTTT.

J is TRBJ1-1 and V is TRBV6-2 or TRBV6-3; a weak D match, TRBD1 (6 bases). Between the trimmed V and J ends, which lost 4 bases and 5 bases, there was a span of 20 bases. The CDR3 spans 16 residues. The V gene's germline CDR1 is MNHEY and CDR2 SVGEGT. The CDR3 loop reads CASSSPAGHGGTEAFF. DNA for the CDR3: TGTGCCAGCAGTTCACCCGCGGGACACGGGGGGACTGAAGCTTTCTTT.

The chain uses TRBV5-6 and TRBJ2-3; 8 bases line up with TRBD2. Germline V gene data show CDR1 as SGHDT and CDR2 as YYEEEE. Trimming removed 4 bases from V and 1 base from J; junction bases left unmatched: 11. The CDR3 is 17 amino acids. This CDR3 is CASSRGLALQGTDTQYF. In DNA, the CDR3 is TGTGCCAGCAGCCGAGGACTAGCACTGCAAGGCACAGATACGCAGTATTTT.

This chain uses TRBV2 with TRBJ2-1, with 8 positions matching TRBD1. The germline V gene has CDR1 SNHLY and CDR2 FYNNEI. The junction had 5 bases not matched to a gene; V was cut back by 3 bases and J by 7 bases. This CDR3 region has 14 residues. CDR3 nucleotide sequence: TGTGCCAGCAGTGAGTGGACAGGGAAGAATGAGCAGTTCTTC. The encoded protein is CASSEWTGKNEQFF.